This T cell receptor beta chain was observed in a study of shared clonotypes between healthy human individuals. Study-level information: CD4 naive and memory got three plates each, CD8 naive two, CD8 memory one. Study-level findings and limits: Depth was large, yet rarefaction showed that sorted-subset sequencing was incomplete. Compared with memory subsets, naive subsets generally had larger estimated richness.

In the original workflow: ImmunoSEQ sequences covered only the junction and lacked quality scores; filtering therefore differed. Libraries were prepared by immunoSEQ multiplex PCR; TCRdb keeps only in-frame clonotypes and omits some of them. V and J calls plus clone size are reproduced from that table; the DNA served to infer D and trimming. The table includes about 2.3 million clones, about 92% detected once. V was cut by 4 bases and J by 11 bases, with 15 bases left in between. CDR3 length: 12 amino acids. Germline values: CDR1 SGHKS, CDR2 YYEKEE (reference sequence). As for this clone: Its antigen is still unknown.

The sequenced sample consisted of naive CD4+ T cells from PBMCs. Specified subset: CD45RA+ positively selected. The chain couples TRBV5-5 to TRBJ1-1, with D possibly TRBD1 on 6 matching bases. The clonotype originates from a man between 18 and 35 years old in good health. Some clones in this sample may be carry-over from other donors' samples. DNA of the CDR3: TGTGCCAGCAGCCGAGAGGGACATCGGGCTTTCTTT. It specifies CASSREGHRAFF.